These 2 T cell receptor beta chains were all obtained from the same sample, sequenced in a study of OX40 agonist ivuxolimab in advanced cancers. Measured with immunoSEQ multiplex PCR; TCRdb has only the in-frame clones, and not every one. This repertoire shows 99,000 or so clones, 85% to 95% found once; its top ten account for around 0.28%. Material: CD4+ or CD8+ T cells sorted from blood, obtained in a trial of the OX40 agonist ivuxolimab. The receptor set was obtained from an adult with an advanced solid tumor such as melanoma, head and neck, liver or kidney cancer.

The chain couples TRBV7-9 to TRBJ2-3; D unresolved. The germline gives CDR1 SEHNR, CDR2 FQNEAQ (reference sequence). The CDR3 extends over 13 amino acids. V was pared by 1 base and J by 2 bases, with 4 bases between. CDR3 protein: CASSLGPTDTQYF. The CDR3, as DNA: TGTGCCAGCAGCTTAGGCCCCACAGATACGCAGTATTTT.

The chain couples TRBV30 to TRBJ1-4, with 9 bases matching TRBD1. J gave up 7 bases and V 0 bases, and 3 bases lay outside the gene matches. The length of the CDR3 is 14 residues. Germline V gene lookup returns CDR1 GTSNPN and CDR2 SVGIG (reference sequence). The CDR3 loop reads CAWSVGTGFEKLFF. The CDR3 DNA reads as TGTGCCTGGAGTGTCGGGACAGGGTTTGAAAAACTGTTTTTT.